This TCR beta chain was recorded in a study of sequential checkpoint blockade in melanoma. Study overall: After both sequences, patients received maintenance nivolumab. Study observations and caveats: Pretreatment TIL clonality tracked with response in the nivolumab-first arm. Rising tumor T-cell fraction and clonality meant about 30 times likelier benefit. T-cell fraction and clonality followed PD-L1 and CD8+ counts, not mutational load.

Treatment meaning: randomized to nivolumab then ipilimumab (arm A) or the reverse (arm B). This clone came up a few times. Its antigen is unidentified. TCRdb's table, derived via immunoSEQ multiplex PCR, lists solely in-frame clones and lacks some. The sample lists thousands of clones; approximately 23% were seen once. V lost 3 bases and J lost 2, with 11 bases in between. This CDR3 region has 15 residues. Germline assignment: CDR1 SGHNT and CDR2 YENEEA. The TCR comes from a human donor with melanoma. The sample here was tumor tissue (inferred from file names), taken from a patient given nivolumab and ipilimumab in sequence. The chain couples TRBV11-3 to TRBJ1-3; no firm D call. CDR3 amino acids: CASSFLTGTGNTIYF. The CDR3 DNA is TGTGCCAGCAGCTTTTTGACCGGGACTGGAAACACCATATATTTT. Looking up the rest from reference TRBV11-3 and TRBJ1-3 gives the full variable domain: EAGVVQSPRYKIIEKKQPVAFWCNPISGHNTLYWYLQNLGQGPELLIRYENEEAVDDSQLPKDRFSAERLKGVDSTLKIQPAELGDSAVYLCASSFLTGTGNTIYFGEGSWLTVV.